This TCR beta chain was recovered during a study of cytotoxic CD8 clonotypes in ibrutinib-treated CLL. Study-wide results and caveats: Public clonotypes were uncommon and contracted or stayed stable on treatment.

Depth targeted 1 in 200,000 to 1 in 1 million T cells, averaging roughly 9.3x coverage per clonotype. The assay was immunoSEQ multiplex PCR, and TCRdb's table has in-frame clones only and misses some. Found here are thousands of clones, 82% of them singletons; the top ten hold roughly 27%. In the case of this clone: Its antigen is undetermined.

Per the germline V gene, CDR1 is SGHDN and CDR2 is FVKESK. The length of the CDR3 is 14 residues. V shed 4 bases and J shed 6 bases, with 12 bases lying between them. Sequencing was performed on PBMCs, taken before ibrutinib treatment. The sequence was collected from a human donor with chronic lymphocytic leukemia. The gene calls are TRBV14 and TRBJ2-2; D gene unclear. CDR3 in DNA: TGTGCCAGCAGCCCCACTTCGGTCCCCGGGGAGCTGTTTTTT. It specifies CASSPTSVPGELFF.